This T cell receptor (beta chain) was captured in a study of memory CD4+ T cells and cytomegalovirus serostatus. Study details: Of the healthy Belgian adults, several were CMV seropositive and about two dozen seronegative.

This CDR3 region has 17 residues. V lost 0 bases to trimming and J lost 1 base, with 15 bases between them. Germline V lookup: CDR1 SGHDN, CDR2 FVKESK. Single viable CD3+CD4+CD8-CD45RO+ cells were sorted as the memory CD4+ T cells. Generated by immunoSEQ multiplex PCR, the TCRdb table keeps only in-frame clones and is missing some. The table shows about 29,000 clones, with around 72% occurring only once. The receptor was isolated from an adult in good health and CMV-seronegative. The sample taken for sequencing was memory CD4+ T cells from blood. The chain combines TRBV14 with TRBJ1-1; possibly TRBD1 for D (5 bases). The chain's CDR3 is CASSQDGGRGPNTEAFF. The CDR3, as DNA: TGTGCCAGCAGCCAAGATGGGGGGAGGGGACCGAACACTGAAGCTTTCTTT.